This T cell receptor beta chain was recorded in a study of blood T cell repertoires in COVID-19. Overall study context: Material from acute and convalescent COVID-19 was sourced from the United States, Italy and Spain. The cDNA or gDNA used as material had been derived from T cells, B-cell-depleted T cells, or PBMCs.

Seattle's cohort entered during active infection and was followed longitudinally. Authors' methods: Counts of nucleated cells, estimated from reference gene primer amplification, were obtained. The protocol was immunoSEQ multiplex PCR, while the TCRdb copy is restricted to in-frame clones and leaves out a portion. The DNA gave D and trimming, while V, J and clone size come from that table. The table lists some 190,000 clones, about four fifths of them singletons. Per germline, CDR1 LGHDT and CDR2 YNNKEL (reference sequence). The CDR3 spans 14 residues. Trimming took 1 base from V and 5 from J, leaving 11 bases between them.

Input material: peripheral blood. The rearrangement uses TRBV3-1 (or the pseudogene TRBV3-2) and TRBJ1-2; D is possibly TRBD1 (5 bases). The source is a woman in her sixties with COVID-19, enrolled during active disease. The CDR3 DNA reads TGTGCCAGCAGCCAAGCTCCAGGGCAATATGGCTACACCTTC. Translated: CASSQAPGQYGYTF.